This T cell receptor (beta chain) was captured by sequencing in a study of blood T cell repertoires in COVID-19. The wider study: There were acute and convalescent COVID-19 samples, and they came from the United States, Italy and Spain. PBMCs, B-cell-depleted T cells, or T cells provided the cDNA or gDNA that made up the material.

Under the authors' procedure: Nucleated cell number was recorded as an estimate derived from reference gene primer amplification. The data were produced by immunoSEQ multiplex PCR, yet TCRdb's version contains in-frame clones alone and is incomplete. The V and J calls and clone size are taken from that table; D and trimming were inferred from the DNA. The data hold about 250,000 clones, with 89% observed a single time. Material: peripheral blood. The sequence was collected from a woman in her thirties or forties who had recovered from COVID-19.

The CDR3 DNA sequence: TGCGCCAGCAGCCAAGCACTTGGTTGGGAGCAGTTCTTC. Amino acids: CASSQALGWEQFF. The rearrangement links TRBV5-1 to TRBJ2-1; D is unresolved. V was trimmed by 4 bases and J by 10 bases, leaving 15 bases between them. CDR3 length: 13 residues. Germline assignment: CDR1 SGHRS and CDR2 YFSETQ.